The clone carrying this T cell receptor (beta chain) was observed a few times. What it binds is unknown. Sequencing in the ViraFEST assay came after antigen-specific CD4+ T cells had been expanded with viral peptide pools, which were used to stimulate PBMC. Scientists isolated CD4+ T cells after an approximately 10-day culture period ended. Nucleocapsid antibody tests were negative, and the vaccine recipients had no prior SARS-CoV-2 infection. Cultivation was performed at about 1.8 million PBMC per well with roughly 10 IU/ml IL-2 and around 10 ug/ml peptides added. On days 3 and 7, fresh IL-2 medium replaced half the medium. The data stem from a study of vaccination effects on CD4 cells after COVID-19. For the study at large: Vaccine administered to participants consisted of two doses of either BNT162b2 or mRNA-1273. Study-level results: Few convalescent patients were studied, and early post-infection samples were lacking.

Using immunoSEQ multiplex PCR, the repertoire was profiled, and TCRdb retains in-frame clones only, with some absent. The table records 30,000 to 45,000 clones, 55% to 75% of them present only once. The sequence derives from a human donor who received a COVID-19 vaccine. The sequencing used CD4+ T cells from PBMCs cultured with SARS-CoV-2 spike peptides, collected before COVID-19 vaccination.

CDR3 DNA: TGTGCCACCAGCAGAGCGTCAGGGGGAACCTACGAGCAGTACTTC. Amino acids: CATSRASGGTYEQYF. The chain combines TRBV15 with TRBJ2-7; 7 bases map to TRBD1. Losses at the gene ends were 1 base for V and 2 bases for J; bases not matched to a gene: 5. This CDR3 is 15 amino acids long. Germline CDR1 is LNHNV and CDR2 is YYDKDF (reference sequence). The complete variable domain, with remaining parts taken from reference TRBV15 and TRBJ2-7, reads DAMVIQNPRYQVTQFGKPVTLSCSQTLNHNVMYWYQQKSSQAPKLLFHYYDKDFNNEADTPDNFQSRRPNTSFCFLDIRSPGLGDTAMYLCATSRASGGTYEQYFGPGTRLTVT.